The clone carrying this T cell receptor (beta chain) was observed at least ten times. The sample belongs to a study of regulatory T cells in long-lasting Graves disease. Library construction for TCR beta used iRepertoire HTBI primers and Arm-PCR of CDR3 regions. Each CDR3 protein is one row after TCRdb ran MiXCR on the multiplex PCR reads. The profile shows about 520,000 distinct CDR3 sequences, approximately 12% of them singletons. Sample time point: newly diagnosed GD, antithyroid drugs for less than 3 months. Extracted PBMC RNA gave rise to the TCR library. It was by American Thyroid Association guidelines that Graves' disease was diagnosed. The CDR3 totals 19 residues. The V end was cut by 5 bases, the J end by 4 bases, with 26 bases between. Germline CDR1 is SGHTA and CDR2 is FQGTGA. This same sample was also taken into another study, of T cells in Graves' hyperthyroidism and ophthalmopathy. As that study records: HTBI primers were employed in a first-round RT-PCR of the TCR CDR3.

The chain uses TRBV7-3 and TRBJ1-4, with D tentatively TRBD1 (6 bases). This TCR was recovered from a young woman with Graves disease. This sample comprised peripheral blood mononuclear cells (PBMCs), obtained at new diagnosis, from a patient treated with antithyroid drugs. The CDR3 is CASSQRQATIPGDNEKLFF. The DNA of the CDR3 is TGTGCCAGCAGCCAAAGACAGGCCACAATACCAGGGGATAATGAAAAACTGTTTTTT.